The 20 T cell receptor beta chains given below trace back to one sample, sequenced in a study of tumor-infiltrating lymphocytes in primary liver carcinoma. TCR beta cDNA was reverse-transcribed from around 0.55 ug of total RNA. The reaction used a constant-region primer and ProtoScript II reverse transcriptase. ARM-PCR was slightly modified, and three nested multiplex PCR rounds with it gave rise to the TCR beta libraries. Researchers ran the first two PCR rounds for about 11 cycles each with TRBV1-TRBV30 forward primers and a C-beta reverse primer. MiXCR was run by TCRdb on the multiplex PCR reads, yielding one entry per CDR3 protein. The table records around 330,000 distinct CDR3 sequences, about 50% of them present only once. The authors took blood RNA from unsorted whole blood and also extracted germline DNA. The specimen was peripheral blood. The receptor set was obtained from a woman aged 25 to 39 with primary liver carcinoma and hepatitis B virus infection.

As to this clonotype: One end of the junction is discordant with germline, which a read error may explain. J is TRBJ2-3 and V is TRBV6-2 or TRBV6-3; D might be TRBD2 (5 bases). The germline V gene encodes CDR1 MNHEY and CDR2 SVGEGT. The CDR3 is made up of 14 amino acids. Written as DNA, the CDR3 is TGTGCCAGCACGGAGATGGCGGGTACAGATATGCAGTATTTT. It codes for CASTEMAGTDMQYF.

This clonotype was seen a handful of times. This chain uses TRBV6-2 or TRBV6-3 with TRBJ2-5, with TRBD1 identical over 10 bases. CDR1 MNHEY and CDR2 SVGEGT come from the germline V gene. There are 17 residues in the CDR3. Losses at the gene ends were 6 bases for V and 3 bases for J; bases not matched to a gene: 13. CDR3 sequence (DNA): TGTGCCAGCAGCACTCCGGGACAGGGGTTCTTGGAAGAGACCCAGTACTTC. Its protein product is CASSTPGQGFLEETQYF.

The chain carries TRBV4-1 and TRBJ1-5; 8 bases match TRBD1. V trimming: 5 bases; J trimming: 5 bases; junction bases outside the gene matches: 5. The CDR3 is made up of 14 amino acids. Germline CDR1 reads MGHRA; CDR2 reads YSYEKL. The CDR3 here is CASSDGQGDQPQHF. CDR3 coding DNA: TGCGCCAGCAGCGACGGACAGGGAGATCAGCCCCAGCATTTT.

The V call is TRBV6-1, the J call TRBJ1-1; D perhaps matches TRBD1 (6 bases). The ends were cut back, 3 bases at V and 1 base at J, with 9 bases in the middle. The germline V gene has CDR1 MNHNS and CDR2 SASEGT. The CDR3 consists of 14 residues. Here the CDR3 reads CASSDGQTNTEAFF. The CDR3 region has the DNA TGTGCCAGCAGTGACGGACAGACGAACACTGAAGCTTTCTTT.

The table lists this clonotype with a few counts. The chain recombines TRBV28 with TRBJ1-5, with 7 bases aligning to TRBD1. From germline, CDR1 is MDHEN and CDR2 SYDVKM. With V trimmed by 4 bases and J by 13 bases, 7 bases remained unmatched. CDR3 length: 12 residues. CDR3 residues: CASSSGQVSQHF. The CDR3 DNA follows: TGTGCCAGCAGTTCCGGACAGGTGTCACAGCATTTT.

The sample holds a few counts of this clonotype. The chain is built from TRBV5-5 and TRBJ2-7, with 8 bases matching TRBD2. Germline V gene lookup returns CDR1 SGHKS and CDR2 YYEKEE (reference sequence). The CDR3 is 14 amino acids. V lost 2 bases to trimming and J lost 3 bases; unmatched junction nucleotides: 4. CDR3 loop: CASSLPGLGYEQYF. The CDR3 region has the DNA TGTGCCAGCAGCTTACCGGGACTAGGCTACGAGCAGTACTTC.

This clonotype was detected once. A much larger clone is a single base away; this may be a read error. The chain uses TRBV6-5 and TRBJ2-7; no definite D call. This CDR3 region has 16 residues. Germline CDR1 is MNHEY and CDR2 is SVGAGI. In DNA, the CDR3 is TGTGCCAGCAGTTACTCAGGACCCGCGACTTCCTACGGGCAGTACTTC. Translated, it gives CASSYSGPATSYGQYF.

This chain uses TRBV6-2 or TRBV6-3 with TRBJ2-7; tentative D call: TRBD1 (5 bases). Trimming pared 8 bases from V and 2 bases from J, leaving 13 bases between. Germline lookup yields CDR1 MNHEY and CDR2 SVGEGT. The CDR3 is 13 amino acids. In nucleotides, the CDR3 is TGTGCCAGCGATGGGGCGAATACCTACGAGCAGTACTTC. Amino acids: CASDGANTYEQYF.

Turning to this clonotype: A read error is possible here, since a much larger clone lies one base away. The V call is TRBV29-1, the J call TRBJ2-7; D uncertain. Germline lookup yields CDR1 SQVTM and CDR2 ANQGSEA. V lost 3 bases to trimming and J lost 2 bases, with 8 bases between them. There are 12 residues in the CDR3. For the CDR3, the DNA is TGCAGCGTTGATAGCAGCACCTACGAGCAGTACTTC. Translation: CSVDSSTYEQYF.

The V and J genes are TRBV6-2 or TRBV6-3 and TRBJ2-5; D gene ambiguous. CDR3 length equals 14 residues. Germline V gene lookup returns CDR1 MNHEY and CDR2 SVGEGT. V was shortened by 3 bases and J by 4 bases, with 12 bases between the two germline ends. The CDR3 loop reads CASSYFADAETQYF. CDR3 coding DNA: TGTGCCAGCAGTTATTTTGCGGACGCAGAGACCCAGTACTTC.

This clonotype has a handful of counts. The J gene is TRBJ2-1, the V gene TRBV4-1; TRBD2 matches at 7 bases. Germline assignment: CDR1 MGHRA and CDR2 YSYEKL. The length of the CDR3 is 17 residues. V was clipped by 0 bases and J by 2 bases; unmatched bases: 7. The CDR3 nucleotides are TGCGCCAGCAGCCAAGATGTCGGGGAGGGACCCTACAATGAGCAGTTCTTC. Protein: CASSQDVGEGPYNEQFF.

As concerns this clonotype: A much larger clonotype is one base distant, so this may be a read error. No DNA is shown, since the ends of the CDR3 on it are uncertain; the CDR3 is the one TCRdb lists. V and J are TRBV29-1 and TRBJ2-7. Germline V lookup: CDR1 SQVTM, CDR2 ANQGSEA. 12 amino acids form the CDR3, both terminal residues included. CDR3 protein: CSVGTGIYEQCF.

This chain links TRBV28 with TRBJ2-1, with 7 nucleotides matching TRBD2. CDR3 size: 16 residues. Germline values: CDR1 MDHEN, CDR2 SYDVKM. V trimming: 6 bases; J trimming: 9 bases; junction bases outside the gene matches: 17. The CDR3 nucleotides are TGTGCCAGCAGCATCCCCGCCGCGGCGGGAGTGTCTGAGCAGTTCTTC. It specifies CASSIPAAAGVSEQFF. Supplemented by reference TRBV28 and TRBJ2-1, the full variable domain reads DVKVTQSSRYLVKRTGEKVFLECVQDMDHENMFWYRQDPGLGLRLIYFSYDVKMKEKGDIPEGYSVSREKKERFSLILESASTNQTSMYLCASSIPAAAGVSEQFFGPGTRLTVL.

The V and J genes are TRBV12-3 or TRBV12-4 and TRBJ2-5, with D perhaps matching TRBD1 (5 bases). The length of the CDR3 is 16 residues. V dropped 3 bases and J dropped 5 bases, with 19 bases sitting between them. The CDR3 region has the DNA TGTGCCAGCAGTTTGCCCTGGGCAGGGATGATGGAGACCCAGTACTTC. Amino acids: CASSLPWAGMMETQYF.

Concerning this clonotype itself: Possible read error: a much larger clone is one base away. The chain links TRBV11-2 to TRBJ2-3, with 7 positions matching TRBD2. The J segment lost 6 bases and the V segment lost 5 bases, leaving 11 bases of the junction unmatched. CDR1 is SGHAT, CDR2 FQNNGV, per germline. The length of the CDR3 is 15 residues. The CDR3 DNA sequence: TGTGCCAGCAGCATAGGTGGGAGGGCTTTCGATACGCAGTATTTT. Translating gives CASSIGGRAFDTQYF.

With respect to this clonotype: This is likely a read error, given that the CDR3 carries no conserved phenylalanine or tryptophan at its end. V is TRBV6-2 or TRBV6-3 and J is TRBJ2-7; 13 nucleotides align to TRBD2. CDR3 length equals 15 residues. Germline CDR1 is MNHEY and CDR2 is SVGEGT. V lost 5 bases to trimming and J lost 7 bases; unmatched junction nucleotides: 8. CDR3 nucleotides: TGTGCCAGCAGTCTTGGACTAGCGGGAGTTCGAGAGCAGTACTTA. As protein: CASSLGLAGVREQYL.

Regarding this clonotype: One end of the junction varies from germline; a read error may be responsible. The CDR3, as DNA: TGTGCTAGCAGTTACTGCAGTTTCGCGAACACCGGGGAGCTGTTTTTT. Translation: CASSYCSFANTGELFF. V is TRBV6-5 and J is TRBJ2-2, with D unresolved. CDR1 and CDR2 from the germline V gene are MNHEY and SVGAGI. The CDR3 is 16 residues long.

Worth noting for this clonotype: A read error may explain this, as a much larger clone is one base away. This chain joins TRBV6-5 and TRBJ1-5; weak D call: TRBD1 (5 bases). The CDR3 is 13 residues long. Germline V lookup: CDR1 MNHEY, CDR2 SVGAGI. The DNA of the CDR3 is TGTGTCAGCAGTTACAGGCGGAATCAGCCCCAGCATTTT. Encoded protein: CVSSYRRNQPQHF.

A word on this clonotype: This clone may be a read error of a much larger clone one base away. The rearrangement joins TRBV12-3 or TRBV12-4 to TRBJ2-1; 10 bases are a match to TRBD2. The CDR3 covers 16 residues. The CDR3 here is CATSLASGRSSGSEIF. Written as DNA, the CDR3 is TGTGCCACCAGTTTAGCGTCGGGGAGGTCTAGCGGGAGTGAAATCTTC.

The J gene is TRBJ2-1, the V gene TRBV12-3 or TRBV12-4, with D perhaps matching TRBD2 (6 bases). V was clipped by 5 bases and J by 4 bases, with 9 bases between them. This CDR3 has 13 amino acids. CDR3 in DNA: TGTGCCAGCAGTCGGGAGACATACAATGAGCAGTTCTTC. Protein product: CASSRETYNEQFF.